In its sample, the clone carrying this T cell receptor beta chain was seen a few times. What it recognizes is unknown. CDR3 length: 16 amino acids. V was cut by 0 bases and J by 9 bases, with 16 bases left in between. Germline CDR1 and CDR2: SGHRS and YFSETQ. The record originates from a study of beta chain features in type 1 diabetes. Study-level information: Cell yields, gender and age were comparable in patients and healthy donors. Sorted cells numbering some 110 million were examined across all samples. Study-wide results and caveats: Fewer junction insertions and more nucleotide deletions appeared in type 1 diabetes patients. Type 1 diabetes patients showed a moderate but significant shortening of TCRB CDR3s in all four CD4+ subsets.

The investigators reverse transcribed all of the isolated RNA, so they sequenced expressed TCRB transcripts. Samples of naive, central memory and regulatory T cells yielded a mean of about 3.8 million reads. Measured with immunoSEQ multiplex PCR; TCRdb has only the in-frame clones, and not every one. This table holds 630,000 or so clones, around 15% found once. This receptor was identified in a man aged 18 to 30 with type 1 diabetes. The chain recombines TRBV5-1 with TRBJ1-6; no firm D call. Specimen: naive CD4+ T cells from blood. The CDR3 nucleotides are TGCGCCAGCAGCTTGGCCTGGTCAGTTGGTGGTTCACCCCTCCACTTT. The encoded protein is CASSLAWSVGGSPLHF.